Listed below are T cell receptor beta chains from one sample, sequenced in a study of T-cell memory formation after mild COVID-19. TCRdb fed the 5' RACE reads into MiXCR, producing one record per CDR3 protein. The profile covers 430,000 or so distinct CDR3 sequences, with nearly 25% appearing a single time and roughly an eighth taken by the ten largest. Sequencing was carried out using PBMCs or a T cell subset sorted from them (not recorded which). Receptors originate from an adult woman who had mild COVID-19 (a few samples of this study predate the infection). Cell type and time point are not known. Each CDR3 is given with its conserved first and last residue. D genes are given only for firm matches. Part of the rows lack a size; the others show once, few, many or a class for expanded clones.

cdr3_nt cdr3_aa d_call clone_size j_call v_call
TGTGCCAGCAGGGGACAGGGGGCGGCTGAAGCTTTCTTT CASRGQGAAEAFF TRBD1 . TRBJ1-1 TRBV2
TGTGCCACCAGTGATCCCCCTGGGTACTCAGATACGCAGTATTTT CATSDPPGYSDTQYF . . TRBJ2-3 TRBV24-1
TGTGCCAGCAGCCCGACCTTAGGGCGATACGAGCAGTACTTC CASSPTLGRYEQYF . . TRBJ2-7 TRBV7-2
TGTGCCAGCAGCTCCGGGACAGGGCATACCACCGGGGAGCTGTTTTTT CASSSGTGHTTGELFF TRBD1 . TRBJ2-2 TRBV7-8
TGCAGTGCTAGAGATATGGGTGGAGGCGAGCAGTACTTC CSARDMGGGEQYF . few TRBJ2-7 TRBV20-1
TGTGCCAGCAGCACGAAGCGGGGGAGCACAGATACGCAGTATTTT CASSTKRGSTDTQYF TRBD2 many TRBJ2-3 TRBV7-9
TGTGCCAGCAGATTGGACAGGGCTAACACCGGGGAGCTGTTTTTT CASRLDRANTGELFF TRBD1 few TRBJ2-2 TRBV2
TGTGCCAGCAGTTTAAGGAAAACGGACCGGCCCCAGCATTTT CASSLRKTDRPQHF . few TRBJ1-5 TRBV27
TGTGCCAGCAGCCCGGGACAGGGGGCAATAGCGGACGAGCAGTACTTC CASSPGQGAIADEQYF TRBD1 . TRBJ2-7 TRBV5-4
TGTGCCAGTAGTATTCACGGGCAGGGGGAAAATCCAAGCTCCTACAATGAGCAGTTCTTC CASSIHGQGENPSSYNEQFF TRBD1 few TRBJ2-1 TRBV19
TGCAGCGTTGAGGGACAGGGGGCCTACGAGCAGTACTTC CSVEGQGAYEQYF TRBD1 . TRBJ2-7 TRBV29-1
TGTGCCAGTAGTATCCCCGGTAGACAGGGGAACACTGAAGCTTTCTTT CASSIPGRQGNTEAFF TRBD1 few TRBJ1-1 TRBV19
TGTGCCAGCAGCTTAGCAGGGGGGTTGGATACGCAGTATTTT CASSLAGGLDTQYF . . TRBJ2-3 TRBV7-9
TGTGCCAGCAGTGAAAAGGAGACCCAGTACTTC CASSEKETQYF . few TRBJ2-5 TRBV2
TGTGCCAGCAGCCCCGTAAACCCCCGCACAGATACGCAGTATTTT CASSPVNPRTDTQYF . few TRBJ2-3 TRBV5-4
TGCGCCAGCACCCAGTTTTTGAGCGGGGGCCTAGGACGTGCAGATACGCAGTATTTT CASTQFLSGGLGRADTQYF TRBD2 . TRBJ2-3 TRBV5-1
TGTGCCAGCAGCTTGGAGGAGGGGGCAAAGAACACCTTC CASSLEEGAKNTF TRBD1 . TRBJ1-2 TRBV5-6
TGTGCCAGCAGTTACGTGTGGGGTACGGGTTCCACTGAAGCTTTCTTT CASSYVWGTGSTEAFF . . TRBJ1-1 TRBV6-2/TRBV6-3
TGCGCCAGCAGCCAGACCGCACAGGGGCGACAGCCCCAGCATTTT CASSQTAQGRQPQHF TRBD1 . TRBJ1-5 TRBV4-3
TGTGCCAGCAGTTTCGCGGCGGGGGGGTTCGACGGGGAGCTGTTTTTT CASSFAAGGFDGELFF TRBD2 . TRBJ2-2 TRBV27
TGTGCCAGCACCCGAGGGGGAACAGGGAGGGACACTGAAGCTTTCTTT CASTRGGTGRDTEAFF . few TRBJ1-1 TRBV11-2
TGCGCCAGCAGCTCGGGAGCGGGAGGGCCATACGAGCAGTACTTC CASSSGAGGPYEQYF TRBD2 . TRBJ2-7 TRBV5-1
TGTGCCAGCAGCACATCGGGACAGCCTTTGAACACTGAAGCTTTCTTT CASSTSGQPLNTEAFF TRBD1 . TRBJ1-1 TRBV12-3/TRBV12-4
TGTGCCAGTACCCTCGGGGGGCCCACTGAAGCTTTCTTT CASTLGGPTEAFF . . TRBJ1-1 TRBV19
TGTGCCTGGGACTTAGCGGGGGGGCCGGTAAAGACCCAGTACTTC CAWDLAGGPVKTQYF TRBD2 . TRBJ2-5 TRBV30
TGTGCCAGCAGTCCGAGGGGGGAGGGCACTGAAGCTTTCTTT CASSPRGEGTEAFF . few TRBJ1-1 TRBV12-3/TRBV12-4